A selection of T cell receptor beta chains follows, all from one sample in a study of blood T cell repertoires in COVID-19. Libraries were prepared by immunoSEQ multiplex PCR; TCRdb keeps only in-frame clonotypes and omits some of them. The profile shows 200,000 to 250,000 clones, almost 90% of them singletons. Sequenced sample: PBMCs or T cells enriched from blood (not recorded which). The receptor source for this set is a man aged 25 to 40 who had been exposed to COVID-19. CDR3s include the opening cysteine and the closing phenylalanine or tryptophan. The D gene is left open where the match is weak. Only some rows state a clone size, as once, few, many or a class for expanded clones.

>TRBJ2-1|-|-|13|TRBV7-2
TGTGCCAGCAGGCGGGTCGGGGAAAATGAGCAGTTCTTC
CASRRVGENEQFF
>TRBJ1-2|-|once|16|TRBV7-9
TGTGCCAGCAGCCTAGTGGACAGACCCACTAACTATGGCTACACCTTC
CASSLVDRPTNYGYTF
>TRBJ2-1|-|-|15|TRBV21-1
TGTGCCAGCAGCAAATTCTCGGGGGGTTACAATGAGCAGTTCTTC
CASSKFSGGYNEQFF
>TRBJ2-6|-|few|16|TRBV6-4
TGTGCCAGCAGTGGTAGTGACAGCTCTGGGGCCAACGTCCTGACTTTC
CASSGSDSSGANVLTF
>TRBJ1-1|-|-|15|TRBV6-1
TGTGCCAGCAGTGACATGGGCCTGAGGGACACTGAAGCTTTCTTT
CASSDMGLRDTEAFF
>TRBJ2-1|TRBD2|-|21|TRBV14
TGTGCCAGCAGCCCCCTCGGGGTGGGACTAGCGGGGGTCCACTCCTACAATGAGCAGTTCTTC
CASSPLGVGLAGVHSYNEQFF
>TRBJ1-1|TRBD1|-|12|TRBV14
TGTGCCAGCAGCCCGGGACAGACTGAAGCTTTCTTT
CASSPGQTEAFF
>TRBJ1-1|-|-|15|TRBV4-1
TGCGCCAGCAGCCAATGGCAGGGCCCACACCTTGAAGCTTTCTTT
CASSQWQGPHLEAFF
>TRBJ2-3|-|-|15|TRBV4-1
TGCGCCAGCAGCCACCCCCTGGGCTCCACAGATACGCAGTATTTT
CASSHPLGSTDTQYF
>TRBJ2-7|-|-|11|TRBV12-3/TRBV12-4
TGTGCCAGCGGGCAGCTCTACGAGCAGTACTTC
CASGQLYEQYF
>TRBJ2-2|TRBD2|once|18|TRBV4-1
TGCGCCAGCAGCCATATAGGGACTATCCGCGCGAACACCGGGGAGCTGTTTTTT
CASSHIGTIRANTGELFF
>TRBJ1-3|-|-|15|TRBV7-6
TGTGCCAGCAGCTTAGAGGCAGGGAGGGGAAACACCATATATTTT
CASSLEAGRGNTIYF
>TRBJ1-1|-|-|14|TRBV4-1
TGCGCCAGCAGCCAAGATATGGGAGGGCGGATGTCTTTCTTT
CASSQDMGGRMSFF
>TRBJ2-3|TRBD1|-|12|TRBV29-1
TGCAGCGCCGACAGGGTTACAGATACGCAGTATTTT
CSADRVTDTQYF
>TRBJ1-6|-|-|16|TRBV4-1
TGCGCCAGCAGACAAATAATTAGGACAGCTAATTCACCCCTCCACTTT
CASRQIIRTANSPLHF
>TRBJ2-7|-|many|13|TRBV12-5
TGTGCTAGTGGTTTTGGGGCTGGCTACGAGCAGTACTTC
CASGFGAGYEQYF
>TRBJ2-3|TRBD2|-|13|TRBV3-1/TRBV3-2
TGTGCCAGCAGCCAGAATAGCGGGGGGCTGAAGTATTTT
CASSQNSGGLKYF
>TRBJ1-4|-|-|14|TRBV5-1
TGCGCCAGCAGCTTGGATCAGGGTGATGAAAAACTGTTTTTT
CASSLDQGDEKLFF
>TRBJ2-2|TRBD1|-|15|TRBV5-1
TGCGCCAGCACCCCCCCTACAGGGGGCACCGGGGAGCTGTTTTTT
CASTPPTGGTGELFF
>TRBJ2-7|TRBD1|-|14|TRBV7-2
TGTGCCAGCAGCCCCCGAGGGACAGCCTACGAGCAGTACTTC
CASSPRGTAYEQYF
>TRBJ2-1|-|-|12|TRBV19
TGTGCCAGTACAACAGCTTACAATGAGCAGTTCTTC
CASTTAYNEQFF
>TRBJ1-2|TRBD1|-|15|TRBV3-1/TRBV3-2
TGTGCCAGCAGCCAAGTCGGACAGGGGGCTAATGGCTACACCTTC
CASSQVGQGANGYTF
>TRBJ1-6|-|few|13|TRBV7-6
TGTGCCAGCAGCCGTGACAGTAACTCACCCCTCCACTTT
CASSRDSNSPLHF
>TRBJ1-2|TRBD1|once|15|TRBV30
TGTGCCTGGACCCCCAGGGGGCTCCTTAACTATGGCTACACCTTC
CAWTPRGLLNYGYTF
>TRBJ1-2|-|-|17|TRBV4-2
TGTGCCAGCAGCCAAGAAACGGTGATGGGGGCCAACTATGGCTACACCTTC
CASSQETVMGANYGYTF
>TRBJ2-7|-|-|15|TRBV5-4
TGTGCCAGCAGGGACGGACCAGCGGCTTCTTACGAGCAGTACTTC
CASRDGPAASYEQYF
>TRBJ1-6|-|-|13|TRBV30
TGTGCCTGCAGCGGGACCCCCCTTGGACCCCTCCACTTT
CACSGTPLGPLHF
>TRBJ2-2|-|-|16|TRBV7-9
TGTGCCAGCAGCTTAGTGGCGGAAGTCGTCACCGGGGAGCTGTTTTTT
CASSLVAEVVTGELFF
>TRBJ1-6|-|-|15|TRBV19
TGTGCCAGTAGTCCCAGGGCCTCGGCGGAATCACCCCTCCACTTT
CASSPRASAESPLHF